Described below is a single T cell receptor (beta chain) sequence and its context. Donors, without exception, were Caucasian adults residing in Nashville, Tennessee. The data are from a study of shared clonotypes between healthy human individuals. Whole-study context: Researchers assigned three CD4 naive, three CD4 memory, two CD8 naive and one CD8 memory plate to each donor.

In the original analysis: ImmunoSEQ output held junction-only sequences without quality scores, so filtering differed. Measured with immunoSEQ multiplex PCR; TCRdb has only the in-frame clones, and not every one. V, J and clone size were drawn from that table, and D and trimming were deduced from the DNA. The sample contains roughly 2.5 million clones, 90% to 95% of which appear only once. CDR3 length equals 14 residues. V lost 7 bases and J lost 8; bases outside the gene matches: 9. The germline CDR1 and CDR2 sequences are SNHLY and FYNNEI. This chain uses TRBV2 with TRBJ1-4, with 8 bases aligning to TRBD1. This TCR derives from a young man in good health. The material sequenced was naive CD4+ T cells sorted from blood. The sample's subset: CD45RA+ positively selected. The CDR3 protein is CASKLTGGYEKLFF. The CDR3 nucleotides read TGTGCCAGCAAATTAACAGGGGGTTACGAAAAACTGTTTTTT.